Sequencing of this TCR beta chain was carried out in a study of identical twins. In its sample, this clonotype was seen a few times. TCRdb reprocessed the 5' RACE reads via MiXCR and lists one record per CDR3 protein. The sample consists of about 520,000 distinct CDR3 sequences, under 25% of them appearing once. V trimming: 4 bases; J trimming: 1 base; junction bases outside the gene matches: 6. The CDR3 consists of 15 residues. Looked up from germline, CDR1 is DFQATT and CDR2 is SNEGSKA (reference sequence). The same sample was also used in a study of T cells expressing NK-cell markers. That publication notes: Beta-chain profiling covered CD3+CD56+NKG2C+, CD3+CD56+NKG2C- and CD3+CD56-NKG2C+ sorted subsets. Among eight sequenced donors, seven carried HCMV seropositivity while one was seronegative. Topping the CD3+CD56-NKG2C+ fraction as well were these clonotypes, in four donors.

The sample consisted of CD4+ T cells sorted from blood. The source of this sequence is a woman aged 18-35 years in good health. The chain couples TRBV20-1 to TRBJ2-1; 8 bases map to TRBD1. CDR3 sequence: CSATTRGPSYNEQFF. CDR3 nucleotide sequence: TGCAGTGCTACAACCAGGGGGCCTTCCTACAATGAGCAGTTCTTC.